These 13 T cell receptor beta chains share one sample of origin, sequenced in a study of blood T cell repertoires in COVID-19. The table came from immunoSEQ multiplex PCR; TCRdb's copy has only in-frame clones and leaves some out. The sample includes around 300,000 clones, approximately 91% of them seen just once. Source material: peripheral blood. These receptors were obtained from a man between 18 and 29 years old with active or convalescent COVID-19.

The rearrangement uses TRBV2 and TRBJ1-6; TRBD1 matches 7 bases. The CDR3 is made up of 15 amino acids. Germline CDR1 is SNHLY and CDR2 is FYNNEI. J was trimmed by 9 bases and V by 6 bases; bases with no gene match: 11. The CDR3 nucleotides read TGTGCCAGCAGAGCCGGGACAGAACGGACTTCACCCCTCCACTTT. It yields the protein CASRAGTERTSPLHF.

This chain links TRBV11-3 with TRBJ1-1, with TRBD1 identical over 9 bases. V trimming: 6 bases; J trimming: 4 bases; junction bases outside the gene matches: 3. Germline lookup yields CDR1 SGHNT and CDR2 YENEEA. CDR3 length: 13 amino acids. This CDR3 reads CASSKTGGTEAFF. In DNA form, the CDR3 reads TGTGCCAGCAGTAAGACAGGGGGCACTGAAGCTTTCTTT.

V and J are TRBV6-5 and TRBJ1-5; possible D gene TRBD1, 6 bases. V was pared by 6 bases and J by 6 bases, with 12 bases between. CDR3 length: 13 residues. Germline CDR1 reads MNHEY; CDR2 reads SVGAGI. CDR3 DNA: TGTGCCAGCAGGGCAGGGGTGGGTCAGCCCCAGCATTTT. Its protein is CASRAGVGQPQHF.

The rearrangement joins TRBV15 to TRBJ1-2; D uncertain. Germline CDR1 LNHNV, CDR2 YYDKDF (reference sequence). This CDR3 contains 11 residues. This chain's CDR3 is CAVGDNYGYTF. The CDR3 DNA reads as TGTGCGGTGGGCGATAACTATGGCTACACCTTC. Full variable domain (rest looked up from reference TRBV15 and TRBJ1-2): DAMVIQNPRYQVTQFGKPVTLSCSQTLNHNVMYWYQQKSSQAPKLLFHYYDKDFNNEADTPDNFQSRRPNTSFCFLDIRSPGLGDTAMYLCAVGDNYGYTFGSGTRLTVV.

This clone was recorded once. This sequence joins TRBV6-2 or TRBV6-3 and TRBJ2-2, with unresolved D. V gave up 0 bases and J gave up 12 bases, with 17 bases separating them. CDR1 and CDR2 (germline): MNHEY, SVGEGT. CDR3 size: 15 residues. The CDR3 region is CASSYSRGLAHQLFF. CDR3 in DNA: TGTGCCAGCAGTTACTCCCGAGGTCTCGCTCACCAGCTGTTTTTT.

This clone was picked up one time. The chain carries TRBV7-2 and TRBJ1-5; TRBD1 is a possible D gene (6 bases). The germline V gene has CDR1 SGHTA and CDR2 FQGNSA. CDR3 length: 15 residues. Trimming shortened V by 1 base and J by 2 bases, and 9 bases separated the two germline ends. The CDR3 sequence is CASSLEGGGNQPQHF. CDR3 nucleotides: TGTGCCAGCAGCTTAGAGGGGGGGGGCAATCAGCCCCAGCATTTT.

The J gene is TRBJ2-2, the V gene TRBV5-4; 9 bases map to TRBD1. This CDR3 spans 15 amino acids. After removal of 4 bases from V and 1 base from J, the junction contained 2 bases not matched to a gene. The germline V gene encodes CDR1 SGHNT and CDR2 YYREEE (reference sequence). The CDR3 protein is CASSRQGENTGELFF. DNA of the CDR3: TGTGCCAGCAGCAGACAGGGGGAGAACACCGGGGAGCTGTTTTTT.

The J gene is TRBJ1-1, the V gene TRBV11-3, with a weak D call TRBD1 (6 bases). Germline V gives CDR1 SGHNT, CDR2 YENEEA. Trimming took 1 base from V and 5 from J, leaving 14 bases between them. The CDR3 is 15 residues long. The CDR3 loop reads CASSLGGGRGTEAFF. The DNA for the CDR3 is TGTGCCAGCAGCTTAGGAGGGGGGAGGGGGACTGAAGCTTTCTTT.

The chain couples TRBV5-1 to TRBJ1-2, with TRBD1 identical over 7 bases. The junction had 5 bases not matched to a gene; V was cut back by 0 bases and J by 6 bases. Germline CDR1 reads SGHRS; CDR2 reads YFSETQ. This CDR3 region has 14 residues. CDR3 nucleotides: TGCGCCAGCAGCTTGGAGGTGACAGGGAATGGCTACACCTTC. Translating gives CASSLEVTGNGYTF.

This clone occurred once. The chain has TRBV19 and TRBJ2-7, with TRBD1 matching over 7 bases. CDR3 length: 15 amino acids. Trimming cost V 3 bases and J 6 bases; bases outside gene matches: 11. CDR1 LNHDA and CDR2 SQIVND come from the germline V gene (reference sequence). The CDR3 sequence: CASSMPGQAPFEQYF. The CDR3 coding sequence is TGTGCCAGTAGTATGCCAGGACAGGCTCCCTTCGAGCAGTACTTC. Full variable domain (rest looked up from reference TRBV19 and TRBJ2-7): DGGITQSPKYLFRKEGQNVTLSCEQNLNHDAMYWYRQDPGQGLRLIYYSQIVNDFQKGDIAEGYSVSREKKESFPLTVTSAQKNPTAFYLCASSMPGQAPFEQYFGPGTRLTVT.

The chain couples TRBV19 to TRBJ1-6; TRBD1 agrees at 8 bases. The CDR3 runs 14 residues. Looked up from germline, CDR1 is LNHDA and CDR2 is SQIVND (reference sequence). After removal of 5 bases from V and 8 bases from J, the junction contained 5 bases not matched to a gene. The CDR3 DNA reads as TGTGCCAGTAGTTTTGGACAGGGTTATTCACCCCTCCACTTT. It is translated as CASSFGQGYSPLHF.

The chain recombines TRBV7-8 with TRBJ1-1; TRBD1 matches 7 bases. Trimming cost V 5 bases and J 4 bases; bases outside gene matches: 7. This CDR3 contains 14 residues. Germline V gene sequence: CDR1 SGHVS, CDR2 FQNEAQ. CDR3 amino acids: CASSPTGLGTEAFF. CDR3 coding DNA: TGTGCCAGCAGCCCGACAGGGTTGGGCACTGAAGCTTTCTTT.

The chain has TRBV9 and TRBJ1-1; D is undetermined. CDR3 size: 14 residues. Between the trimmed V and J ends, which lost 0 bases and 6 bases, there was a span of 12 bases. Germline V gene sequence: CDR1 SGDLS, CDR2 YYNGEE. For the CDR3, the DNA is TGTGCCAGCAGCGTAGAATGGTCAGGTCCTGAAGCTTTCTTT. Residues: CASSVEWSGPEAFF. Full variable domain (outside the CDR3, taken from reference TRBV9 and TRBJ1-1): DSGVTQTPKHLITATGQRVTLRCSPRSGDLSVYWYQQSLDQGLQFLIQYYNGEERAKGNILERFSAQQFPDLHSELNLSSLELGDSALYFCASSVEWSGPEAFFGQGTRLTVV.